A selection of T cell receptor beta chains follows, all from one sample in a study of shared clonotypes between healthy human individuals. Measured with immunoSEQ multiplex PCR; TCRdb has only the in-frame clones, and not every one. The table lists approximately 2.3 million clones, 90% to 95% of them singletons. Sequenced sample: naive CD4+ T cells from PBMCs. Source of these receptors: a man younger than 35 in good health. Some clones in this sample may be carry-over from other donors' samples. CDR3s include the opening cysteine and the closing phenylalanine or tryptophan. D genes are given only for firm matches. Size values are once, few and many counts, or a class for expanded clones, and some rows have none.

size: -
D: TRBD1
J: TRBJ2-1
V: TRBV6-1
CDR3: CASSQYRDRAFF
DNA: TGTGCCAGCAGTCAGTACCGGGACAGGGCATTCTTC

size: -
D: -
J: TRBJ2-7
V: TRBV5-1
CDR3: CASHPGLAREQYF
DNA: TGCGCCAGTCATCCGGGCCTCGCACGCGAGCAGTACTTC

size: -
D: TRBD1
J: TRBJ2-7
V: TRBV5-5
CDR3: CASSPRPGQGDYEQYF
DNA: TGTGCCAGCAGCCCGCGACCGGGACAGGGGGACTACGAGCAGTACTTC

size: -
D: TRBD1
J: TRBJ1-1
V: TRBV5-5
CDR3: CASSPLGDSGTEAFF
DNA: TGTGCCAGCAGCCCCTTAGGGGACAGTGGGACTGAAGCTTTCTTT

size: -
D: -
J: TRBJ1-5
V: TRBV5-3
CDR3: CARSVPNREPVVWPQHF
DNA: TGTGCCAGAAGCGTTCCCAACAGGGAGCCCGTCGTATGGCCCCAGCATTTT

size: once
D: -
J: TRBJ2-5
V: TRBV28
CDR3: CASSSGTRFKTQYF
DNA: TGTGCCAGCAGTTCGGGGACGAGGTTTAAGACCCAGTACTTC

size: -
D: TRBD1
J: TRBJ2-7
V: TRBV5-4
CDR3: CASSSWQGQGFFEQYF
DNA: TGTGCCAGCAGCTCATGGCAGGGACAGGGGTTTTTCGAGCAGTACTTC

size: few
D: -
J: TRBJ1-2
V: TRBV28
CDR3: CASSRPGNYGYTF
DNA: TGTGCCAGCAGCCGACCAGGGAACTATGGCTACACCTTC

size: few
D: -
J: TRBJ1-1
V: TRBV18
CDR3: CASSNFEGNTEAFF
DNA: TGTGCCAGCTCGAATTTCGAAGGGAACACTGAAGCTTTCTTT

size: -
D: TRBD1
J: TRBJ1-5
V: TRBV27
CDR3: CASRPKATGDINQPQHF
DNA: TGTGCCAGCAGACCGAAAGCCACAGGGGACATCAATCAGCCCCAGCATTTT

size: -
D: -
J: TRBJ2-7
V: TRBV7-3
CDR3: CASSLQGRGEQYF
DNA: TGTGCCAGCAGCTTACAGGGACGAGGGGAGCAGTACTTC

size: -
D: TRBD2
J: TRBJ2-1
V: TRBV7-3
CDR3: CASSLLAGGPNEQFF
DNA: TGTGCCAGCAGCTTACTGGCGGGAGGGCCAAATGAGCAGTTCTTC

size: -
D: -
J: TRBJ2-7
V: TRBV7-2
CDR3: CASSPSSYEQYF
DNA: TGTGCCAGCAGTCCAAGCTCCTACGAGCAGTACTTC

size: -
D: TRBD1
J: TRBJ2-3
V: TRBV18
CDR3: CASSPLTGGTDTQYF
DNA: TGTGCCAGCTCACCACTCACAGGGGGCACAGATACGCAGTATTTT

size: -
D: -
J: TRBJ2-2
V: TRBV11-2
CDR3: CASSPYRVPGELFF
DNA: TGTGCCAGCAGCCCTTACAGGGTACCCGGGGAGCTGTTTTTT

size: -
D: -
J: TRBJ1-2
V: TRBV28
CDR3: CASRTTAPDGYTF
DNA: TGTGCCAGCAGGACGACAGCCCCCGATGGCTACACCTTC

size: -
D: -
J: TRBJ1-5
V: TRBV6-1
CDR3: CASIRTAGQPQHF
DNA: TGTGCCAGCATCAGAACGGCGGGGCAGCCCCAGCATTTT

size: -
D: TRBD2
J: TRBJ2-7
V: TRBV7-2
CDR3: CASSLGTSGRGEQYF
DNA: TGTGCCAGCAGCTTGGGGACTAGCGGGAGGGGCGAGCAGTACTTC

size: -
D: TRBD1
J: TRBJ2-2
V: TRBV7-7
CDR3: CASRLTGKTGELFF
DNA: TGTGCCAGCAGGCTGACAGGGAAAACCGGGGAGCTGTTTTTT

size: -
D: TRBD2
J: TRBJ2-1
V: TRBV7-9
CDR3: CASSFSGRADYHEQFF
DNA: TGTGCCAGCAGCTTTAGCGGGAGGGCCGATTACCATGAGCAGTTCTTC

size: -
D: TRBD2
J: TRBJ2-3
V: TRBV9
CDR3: CASSDGRVSTDTQYF
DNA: TGTGCCAGCAGCGACGGGAGGGTAAGCACAGATACGCAGTATTTT